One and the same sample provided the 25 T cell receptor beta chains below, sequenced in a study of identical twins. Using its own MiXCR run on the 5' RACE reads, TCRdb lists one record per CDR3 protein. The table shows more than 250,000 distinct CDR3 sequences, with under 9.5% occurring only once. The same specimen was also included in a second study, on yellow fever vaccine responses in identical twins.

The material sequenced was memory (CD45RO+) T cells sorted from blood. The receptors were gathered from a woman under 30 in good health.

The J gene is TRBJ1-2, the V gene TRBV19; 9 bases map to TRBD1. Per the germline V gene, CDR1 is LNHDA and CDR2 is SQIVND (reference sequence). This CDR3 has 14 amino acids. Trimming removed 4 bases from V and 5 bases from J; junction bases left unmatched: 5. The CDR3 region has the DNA TGTGCCAGTAGTACTACCGGGACAGGGTATGGCTACACCTTC. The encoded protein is CASSTTGTGYGYTF. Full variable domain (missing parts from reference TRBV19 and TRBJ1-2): DGGITQSPKYLFRKEGQNVTLSCEQNLNHDAMYWYRQDPGQGLRLIYYSQIVNDFQKGDIAEGYSVSREKKESFPLTVTSAQKNPTAFYLCASSTTGTGYGYTFGSGTRLTVV.

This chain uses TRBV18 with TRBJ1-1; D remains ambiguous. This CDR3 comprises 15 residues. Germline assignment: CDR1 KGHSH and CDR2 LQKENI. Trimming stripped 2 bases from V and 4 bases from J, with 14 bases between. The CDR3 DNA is TGTGCCAGCTCACCAGTGGGGTTTGGTAGCACTGAAGCTTTCTTT. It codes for CASSPVGFGSTEAFF.

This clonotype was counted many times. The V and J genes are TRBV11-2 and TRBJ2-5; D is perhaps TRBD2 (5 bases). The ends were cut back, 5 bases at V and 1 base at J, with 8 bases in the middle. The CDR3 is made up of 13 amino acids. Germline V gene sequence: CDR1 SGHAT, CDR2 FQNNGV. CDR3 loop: CASSRGIQETQYF. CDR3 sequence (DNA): TGTGCCAGCAGCCGAGGGATCCAAGAGACCCAGTACTTC.

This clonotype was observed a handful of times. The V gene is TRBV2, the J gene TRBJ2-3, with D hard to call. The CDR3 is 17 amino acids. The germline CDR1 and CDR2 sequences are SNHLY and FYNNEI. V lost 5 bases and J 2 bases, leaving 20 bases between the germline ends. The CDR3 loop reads CASSPIPGSTNTDTQYF. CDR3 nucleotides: TGTGCCAGCAGTCCAATTCCGGGCAGCACGAACACAGATACGCAGTATTTT.

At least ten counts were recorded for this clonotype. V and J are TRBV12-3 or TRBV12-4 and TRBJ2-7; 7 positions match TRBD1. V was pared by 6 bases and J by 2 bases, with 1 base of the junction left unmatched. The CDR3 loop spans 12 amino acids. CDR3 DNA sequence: TGTGCCAGCAGGACAGGGCCCTACGAGCAGTACTTC. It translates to CASRTGPYEQYF.

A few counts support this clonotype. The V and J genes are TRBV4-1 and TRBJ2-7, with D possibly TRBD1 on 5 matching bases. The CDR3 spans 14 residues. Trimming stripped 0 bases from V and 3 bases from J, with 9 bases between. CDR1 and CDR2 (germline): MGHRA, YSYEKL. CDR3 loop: CASSQDGRVYEQYF. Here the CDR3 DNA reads TGCGCCAGCAGCCAAGATGGCAGGGTCTACGAGCAGTACTTC.

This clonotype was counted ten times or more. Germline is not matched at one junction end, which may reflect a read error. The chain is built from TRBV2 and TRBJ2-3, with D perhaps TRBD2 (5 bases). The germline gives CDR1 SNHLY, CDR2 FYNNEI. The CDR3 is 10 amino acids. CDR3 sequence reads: CASGSDSMDF. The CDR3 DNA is TGTGCCAGCGGATCGGACTCTATGGATTTT. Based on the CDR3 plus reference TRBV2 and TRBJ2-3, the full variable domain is EPEVTQTPSHQVTQMGQEVILRCVPISNHLYFYWYRQILGQKVEFLVSFYNNEISEKSEIFDDQFSVERPDGSNFTLKIRSTKLEDSAMYFCASGSDSMDFGPGTRLTVL.

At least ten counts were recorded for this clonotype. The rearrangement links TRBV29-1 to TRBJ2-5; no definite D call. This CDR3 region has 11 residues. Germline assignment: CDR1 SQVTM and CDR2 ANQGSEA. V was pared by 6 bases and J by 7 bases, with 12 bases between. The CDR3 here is CSVADKGTQYF. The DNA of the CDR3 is TGCAGCGTAGCCGATAAAGGGACCCAGTACTTC. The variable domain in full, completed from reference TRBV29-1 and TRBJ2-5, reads SAVISQKPSRDICQRGTSLTIQCQVDSQVTMMFWYRQQPGQSLTLIATANQGSEATYESGFVIDKFPISRPNLTFSTLTVSNMSPEDSSIYLCSVADKGTQYFGPGTRLLVL.

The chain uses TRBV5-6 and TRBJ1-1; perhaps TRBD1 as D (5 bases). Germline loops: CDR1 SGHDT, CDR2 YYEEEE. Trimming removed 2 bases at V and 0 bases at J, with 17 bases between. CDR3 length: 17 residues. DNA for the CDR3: TGTGCCAGCAGCTTCCTGGCGGGGCCTCGGATGAACACTGAAGCTTTCTTT. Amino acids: CASSFLAGPRMNTEAFF.

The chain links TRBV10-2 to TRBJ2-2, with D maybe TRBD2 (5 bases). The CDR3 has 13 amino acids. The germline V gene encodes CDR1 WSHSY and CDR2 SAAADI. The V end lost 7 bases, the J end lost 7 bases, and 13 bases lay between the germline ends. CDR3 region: CASTERGNGELFF. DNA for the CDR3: TGCGCCAGCACCGAACGAGGGAACGGGGAGCTGTTTTTT.

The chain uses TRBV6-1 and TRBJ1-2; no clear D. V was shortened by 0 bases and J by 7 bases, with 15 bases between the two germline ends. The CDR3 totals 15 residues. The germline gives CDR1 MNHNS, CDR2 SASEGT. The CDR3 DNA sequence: TGTGCCAGCAGTGAAGCTGAGCCCCAAATCCTTGGCTACACCTTC. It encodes CASSEAEPQILGYTF.

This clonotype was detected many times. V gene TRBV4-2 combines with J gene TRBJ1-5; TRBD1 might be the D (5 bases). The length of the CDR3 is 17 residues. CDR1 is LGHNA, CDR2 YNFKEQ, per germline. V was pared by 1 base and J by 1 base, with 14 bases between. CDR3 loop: CASSQALGPRSNQPQHF. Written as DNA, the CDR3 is TGTGCCAGCAGCCAAGCCTTGGGGCCTAGGAGCAATCAGCCCCAGCATTTT.

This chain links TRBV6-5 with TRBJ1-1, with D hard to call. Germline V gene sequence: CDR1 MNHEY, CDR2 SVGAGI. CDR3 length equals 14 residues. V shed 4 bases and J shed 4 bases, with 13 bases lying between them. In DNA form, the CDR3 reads TGTGCCAGCAGTTCAACCTTCCGGGGCACTGAAGCTTTCTTT. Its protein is CASSSTFRGTEAFF.

The CDR3 region is CASSHGTQGGNTEAFF. In DNA, the CDR3 is TGCGCCAGCAGTCACGGGACACAGGGCGGGAACACTGAAGCTTTCTTT. The J gene is TRBJ1-1, the V gene TRBV5-1; D may be TRBD1 (6 bases). Trimming left V 5 bases short and J 1 base short, with 18 bases between. The germline V gene encodes CDR1 SGHRS and CDR2 YFSETQ. This CDR3 contains 16 residues. Full variable domain (rest looked up from reference TRBV5-1 and TRBJ1-1): KAGVTQTPRYLIKTRGQQVTLSCSPISGHRSVSWYQQTPGQGLQFLFEYFSETQRNKGNFPGRFSGRQFSNSRSEMNVSTLELGDSALYLCASSHGTQGGNTEAFFGQGTRLTVV.

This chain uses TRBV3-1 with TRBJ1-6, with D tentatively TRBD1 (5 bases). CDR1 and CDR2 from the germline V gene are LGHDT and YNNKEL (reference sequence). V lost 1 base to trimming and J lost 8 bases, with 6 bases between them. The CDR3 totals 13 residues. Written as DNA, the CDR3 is TGTGCCAGCAGCCAAGTCAGGGATTCACCCCTCCACTTT. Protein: CASSQVRDSPLHF.

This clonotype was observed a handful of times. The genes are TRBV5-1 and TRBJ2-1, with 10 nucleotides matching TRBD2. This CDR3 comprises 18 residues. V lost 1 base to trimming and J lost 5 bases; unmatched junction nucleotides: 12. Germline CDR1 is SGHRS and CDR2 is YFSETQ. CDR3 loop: CASSLPSGGDIYDNEQFF. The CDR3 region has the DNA TGCGCCAGCAGCTTGCCTAGCGGGGGAGATATCTACGACAATGAGCAGTTCTTC.

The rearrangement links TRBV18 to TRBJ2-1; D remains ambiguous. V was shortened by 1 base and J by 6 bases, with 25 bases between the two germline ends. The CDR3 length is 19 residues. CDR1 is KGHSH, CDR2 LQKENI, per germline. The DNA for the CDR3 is TGTGCCAGCTCACCACTCGGTAGTAGCCTGCAATTCCCCGGCAATGAGCAGTTCTTC. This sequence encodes CASSPLGSSLQFPGNEQFF.

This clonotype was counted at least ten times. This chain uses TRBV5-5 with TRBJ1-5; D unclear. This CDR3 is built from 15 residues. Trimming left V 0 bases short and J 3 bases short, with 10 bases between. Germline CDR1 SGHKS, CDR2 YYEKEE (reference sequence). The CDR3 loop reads CASSLDGLANQPQHF. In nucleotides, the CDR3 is TGTGCCAGCAGCTTGGACGGTCTTGCCAATCAGCCCCAGCATTTT.

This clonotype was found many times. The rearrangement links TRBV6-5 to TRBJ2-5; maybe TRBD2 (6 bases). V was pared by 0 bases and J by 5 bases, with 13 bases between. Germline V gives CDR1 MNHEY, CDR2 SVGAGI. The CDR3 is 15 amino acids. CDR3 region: CASSYSMAGRETQYF. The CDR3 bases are TGTGCCAGCAGTTACTCGATGGCAGGGAGGGAGACCCAGTACTTC.

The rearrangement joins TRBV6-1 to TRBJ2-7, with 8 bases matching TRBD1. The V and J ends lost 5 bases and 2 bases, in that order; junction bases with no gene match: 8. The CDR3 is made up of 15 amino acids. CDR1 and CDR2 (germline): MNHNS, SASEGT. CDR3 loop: CASSKSGQGAYEQYV. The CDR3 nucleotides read TGTGCCAGCAGTAAGTCCGGACAGGGAGCCTACGAGCAGTACGTC.

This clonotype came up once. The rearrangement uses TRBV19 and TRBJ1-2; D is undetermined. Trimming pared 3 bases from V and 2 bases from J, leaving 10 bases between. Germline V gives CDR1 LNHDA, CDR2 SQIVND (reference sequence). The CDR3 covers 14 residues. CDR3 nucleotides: TGTGCCAGTAGTATGATCGGCGGGAACTATGGCTACACCTTC. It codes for CASSMIGGNYGYTF. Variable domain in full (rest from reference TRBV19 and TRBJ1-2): DGGITQSPKYLFRKEGQNVTLSCEQNLNHDAMYWYRQDPGQGLRLIYYSQIVNDFQKGDIAEGYSVSREKKESFPLTVTSAQKNPTAFYLCASSMIGGNYGYTFGSGTRLTVV.

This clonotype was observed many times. The CDR3 reads CASSPLAATNEQFF. The CDR3 nucleotides are TGTGCCAGCAGCCCACTAGCGGCAACCAATGAGCAGTTCTTC. The V call is TRBV2, the J call TRBJ2-1, with 8 nucleotides matching TRBD2. Trimming removed 6 bases from V and 6 bases from J; junction bases left unmatched: 7. Per the germline V gene, CDR1 is SNHLY and CDR2 is FYNNEI. CDR3 size: 14 residues.

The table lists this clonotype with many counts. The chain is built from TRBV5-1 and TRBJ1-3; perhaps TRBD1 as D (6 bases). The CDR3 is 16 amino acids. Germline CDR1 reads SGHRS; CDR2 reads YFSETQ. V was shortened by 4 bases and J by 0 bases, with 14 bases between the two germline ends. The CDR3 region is CASSIGTFDSGNTIYF. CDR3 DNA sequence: TGCGCCAGCAGCATCGGGACATTCGACTCTGGAAACACCATATATTTT. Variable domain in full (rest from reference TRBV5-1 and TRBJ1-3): KAGVTQTPRYLIKTRGQQVTLSCSPISGHRSVSWYQQTPGQGLQFLFEYFSETQRNKGNFPGRFSGRQFSNSRSEMNVSTLELGDSALYLCASSIGTFDSGNTIYFGEGSWLTVV.

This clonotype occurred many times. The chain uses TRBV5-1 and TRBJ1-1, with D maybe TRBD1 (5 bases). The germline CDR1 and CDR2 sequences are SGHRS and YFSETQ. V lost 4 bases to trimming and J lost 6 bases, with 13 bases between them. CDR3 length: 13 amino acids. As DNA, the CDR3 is TGCGCCAGCAGCCCGGACGGGGCTCCTGAAGCTTTCTTT. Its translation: CASSPDGAPEAFF.

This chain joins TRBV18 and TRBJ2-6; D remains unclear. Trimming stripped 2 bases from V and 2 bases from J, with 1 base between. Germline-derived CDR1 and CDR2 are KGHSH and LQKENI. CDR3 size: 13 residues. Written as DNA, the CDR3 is TGTGCCAGCTCACCAACTGGGGCCAACGTCCTGACTTTC. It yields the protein CASSPTGANVLTF.